This T cell receptor (beta chain) is from a study of blood T cell repertoires in COVID-19. The CDR3 sequence is 13 residues long. After removal of 7 bases from V and 4 bases from J, the junction contained 4 bases not matched to a gene. Germline CDR1 and CDR2: LGHDT and YNNKEL (reference sequence). This clone was observed a handful of times. This CDR3 is also generated by other DNA sequences in the sample. Sequencing was performed with immunoSEQ multiplex PCR; in TCRdb, only in-frame clones are kept and a portion is missing. The sample lists hundreds of thousands of clones; about 86% were seen once. This receptor was identified in a woman in her forties or fifties in a cohort exposed to, infected with or recovered from COVID-19 (not recorded which). The sequencing input was PBMCs or T cells enriched from blood (not recorded which). The chain uses TRBV3-1 (or the pseudogene TRBV3-2) and TRBJ2-1; 7 nucleotides line up with TRBD2. The CDR3: CASTGTTYNEQFF. The DNA for the CDR3 is TGTGCCAGCACCGGGACTACGTACAATGAGCAGTTCTTC.